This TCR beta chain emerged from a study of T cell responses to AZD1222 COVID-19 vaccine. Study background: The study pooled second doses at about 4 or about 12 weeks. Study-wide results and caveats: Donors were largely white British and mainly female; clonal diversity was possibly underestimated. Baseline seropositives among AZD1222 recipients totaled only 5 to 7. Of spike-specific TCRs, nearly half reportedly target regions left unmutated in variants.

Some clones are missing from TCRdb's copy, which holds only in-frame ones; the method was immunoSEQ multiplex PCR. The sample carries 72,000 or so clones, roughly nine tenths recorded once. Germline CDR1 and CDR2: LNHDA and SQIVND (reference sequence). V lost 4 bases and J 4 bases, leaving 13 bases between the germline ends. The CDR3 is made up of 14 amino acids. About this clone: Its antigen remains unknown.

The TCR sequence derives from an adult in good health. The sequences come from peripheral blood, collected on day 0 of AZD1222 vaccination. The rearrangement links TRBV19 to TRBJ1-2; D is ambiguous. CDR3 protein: CASSRARASYGYTF. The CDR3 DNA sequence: TGTGCCAGTAGTAGAGCCCGGGCCTCCTATGGCTACACCTTC.